The 7 T cell receptor beta chains reported below all come from one sample, sequenced in a study of blood T cell repertoires in COVID-19. Repertoires were generated with immunoSEQ multiplex PCR, while TCRdb's copy carries only in-frame clones and drops some. This table holds roughly 460,000 clones, roughly 90% found once. Sequenced material: peripheral blood. These receptors were taken from a man between 18 and 29 years old with COVID-19, enrolled during active disease.

J is TRBJ1-5 and V is TRBV30, with D uncertain. This CDR3 spans 13 amino acids. V gave up 3 bases and J gave up 3 bases, with 9 bases separating them. CDR1 is GTSNPN and CDR2 is SVGIG in the germline V gene (reference sequence). The CDR3: CAWRKQNNQPQHF. The CDR3 DNA sequence: TGTGCCTGGAGGAAACAGAACAATCAGCCCCAGCATTTT.

This chain connects TRBV3-1 (or the pseudogene TRBV3-2) to TRBJ2-5; the D gene is possibly TRBD2 (6 bases). V lost 0 bases, J lost 0 bases, and 11 bases lay in between. Germline V gene lookup returns CDR1 LGHDT and CDR2 YNNKEL (reference sequence). The CDR3 spans 16 residues. CDR3 in DNA: TGTGCCAGCAGCCAAGAGATCGGGGGATACCAAGAGACCCAGTACTTC. Translating it yields CASSQEIGGYQETQYF.

The chain carries TRBV4-1 and TRBJ1-5; D is unclear. Trimming left V 0 bases short and J 6 bases short, with 6 bases between. The CDR3 loop spans 13 amino acids. Per germline, CDR1 MGHRA and CDR2 YSYEKL. The CDR3 protein is CASSQDNSQPQHF. The CDR3 DNA reads as TGCGCCAGCAGCCAAGACAATAGTCAGCCCCAGCATTTT.

The rearrangement links TRBV11-3 to TRBJ2-5; 12 bases align to TRBD2. The CDR3 has 16 amino acids. Germline trimming cut 5 bases from V and 1 base from J; bases unmatched to any gene: 5. Germline assignment: CDR1 SGHNT and CDR2 YENEEA. The CDR3 region is CASSPRTSGAQETQYF. The CDR3 DNA reads as TGTGCCAGCAGCCCTCGGACTAGCGGGGCCCAAGAGACCCAGTACTTC.

The chain employs TRBV6-1 and TRBJ2-7; no firm D call. Trimming took off 1 base at V and 2 bases at J, with 15 bases between the two ends. CDR3 size: 16 residues. Germline CDR1 is MNHNS and CDR2 is SASEGT. CDR3 in amino acids: CASSEVALAATYEQYF. The DNA of the CDR3 is TGTGCCAGCAGTGAAGTAGCCCTGGCAGCGACCTACGAGCAGTACTTC.

This clone was counted a single time. This CDR3 reads CASRAGQGAYGYTF. The CDR3 DNA is TGTGCCAGCAGAGCCGGACAGGGGGCCTATGGCTACACCTTC. The chain recombines TRBV6-5 with TRBJ1-2, with 11 bases lining up with TRBD1. CDR3 length equals 14 residues. Trimming cost V 6 bases and J 4 bases; bases outside gene matches: 4. Germline V CDR1 and CDR2: MNHEY, SVGAGI.

J is TRBJ2-1 and V is TRBV7-6; 11 nucleotides line up with TRBD2. V shed 1 base, J shed 7 bases, and the junction held 6 bases outside the gene matches. Per the germline V gene, CDR1 is SGHVS and CDR2 is FNYEAQ. The CDR3 consists of 16 residues. The CDR3 loop reads CASSLGLAGGSNEQFF. As DNA, the CDR3 is TGTGCCAGCAGCTTAGGGCTAGCGGGAGGTTCTAATGAGCAGTTCTTC.